The clone carrying this T cell receptor (beta chain) was counted ten times or more. The antigen is unknown. 5'RACE primed from the constant segment yielded TCR alpha and TCR beta cDNA libraries bearing sample barcodes and UMIs. TCRdb reprocessed the 5' RACE reads with MiXCR, giving one entry per CDR3 protein. Of approximately 150,000 distinct CDR3 sequences listed, over 6% are singletons. This entry is derived from a study of T-cell memory formation after mild COVID-19. Overall study context: Each donor largely had its own TCR clusters.

Findings of the study overall: Clones that contracted from day 15 to 85 had balanced CD4/CD8; later expanders were CD4+ biased. The second-wave clones peaking on day 37 were not confirmed as SARS-CoV-2-specific.

The sample comprised PBMCs or a T cell subset sorted from them (not recorded which). This clonotype originated in an adult woman who had mild COVID-19 (a few samples of this study predate the infection). Cell type and time point are not known.

CDR3: CASSRTGADSPLHF. The CDR3, as DNA: TGCGCCAGCAGCAGGACAGGGGCCGATTCACCCCTCCACTTT. V and J are TRBV5-1 and TRBJ1-6; 9 nucleotides line up with TRBD1. Unmatched junction bases numbered 4, after V lost 4 bases and J lost 8 bases. CDR1 and CDR2 from the germline V gene are SGHRS and YFSETQ. This CDR3 has 14 amino acids.